This T cell receptor (beta chain) was profiled in a study of blood T cell repertoires in COVID-19. Study background: Material from acute and convalescent COVID-19 was sourced from the United States, Italy and Spain.

Per the original methods: Reference gene primers were amplified, and this amplification served to estimate nucleated cell counts. Profiling relied on immunoSEQ multiplex PCR, and the TCRdb table lists in-frame clones only, not all of them. The V and J calls and the clone size are those of that table, but D and trimming were determined from the DNA. In the table there are some 150,000 clones, about 87% of which are singletons. Germline CDR1 MNHNS, CDR2 SASEGT. The CDR3 spans 17 residues. V shed 2 bases and J shed 1 base, with 18 bases lying between them. The V gene is TRBV6-1, the J gene TRBJ2-7; D gene unclear. Material: peripheral blood. This clonotype was sampled from a man between 45 and 60 years old who had recovered from COVID-19. This CDR3 is CASSEMWPRRLSYEQYF. CDR3 nucleotide sequence: TGTGCCAGCAGTGAAATGTGGCCTCGCAGGCTATCCTACGAGCAGTACTTC.